Below are 20 T cell receptor beta chains sequenced from a single sample in a study of regulatory T cells in long-lasting Graves disease. CDR3-region Arm-PCR and iRepertoire HTBI primers produced the TCR beta libraries. TCRdb used MiXCR to reprocess the multiplex PCR reads, holding one entry per CDR3 protein. The sample has around 400,000 distinct CDR3 sequences; approximately 12% are singletons. The time point denotes: newly diagnosed GD, antithyroid drugs for less than 3 months. PBMC-derived RNA was used for the TCR library. These data are also associated with another study on T cells in Graves' hyperthyroidism and ophthalmopathy.

The source material was peripheral blood mononuclear cells (PBMCs), sampled at new diagnosis, from a patient treated with antithyroid drugs. Receptors were obtained from a young woman with Graves disease.

This clonotype has a count of ten or more. The V and J genes are TRBV11-2 and TRBJ1-2; no clear D gene. CDR1 is SGHAT and CDR2 is FQNNGV in the germline V gene. Trimming removed 5 bases from V and 1 base from J, with 8 bases in between. CDR3 length: 13 residues. The CDR3 region is CASSHGFNYGYTF. CDR3 DNA: TGTGCCAGCAGCCACGGATTTAACTATGGCTACACCTTC.

This clonotype was seen at least ten times. V and J are TRBV4-2 and TRBJ2-5; possibly TRBD2 for D (6 bases). CDR3 length: 14 residues. V shed 1 base and J shed 2 bases, with 8 bases lying between them. The germline CDR1 and CDR2 sequences are LGHNA and YNFKEQ. Here the CDR3 reads CASSQGLEQETQYF. The CDR3 bases are TGTGCCAGCAGCCAAGGACTAGAGCAAGAGACCCAGTACTTC.

This clonotype was counted ten times or more. The chain joins TRBV20-1 to TRBJ2-5; possibly TRBD2 for D (6 bases). The germline V gene has CDR1 DFQATT and CDR2 SNEGSKA (reference sequence). This CDR3 is built from 12 residues. Trimming left V 6 bases short and J 2 bases short, with 10 bases between. The CDR3 sequence is CSARLAQETQYF. In DNA form, the CDR3 reads TGCAGTGCCCGCCTAGCGCAAGAGACCCAGTACTTC.

This clonotype was detected many times. The rearrangement links TRBV6-2 or TRBV6-3 to TRBJ1-1; D is ambiguous. The CDR3 has 11 amino acids. Trimming shortened V by 6 bases and J by 10 bases, and 12 bases separated the two germline ends. The germline gives CDR1 MNHEY, CDR2 SVGEGT. The CDR3 spells CASRSIKGAFF. In DNA, the CDR3 is TGTGCCAGCAGGTCAATTAAAGGAGCTTTCTTT.

This clonotype was counted many times. This rearrangement joins TRBV5-1 to TRBJ1-1; no clear D. V was shortened by 1 base and J by 0 bases, with 10 bases between the two germline ends. From germline, CDR1 is SGHRS and CDR2 YFSETQ. The CDR3 runs 15 residues. The CDR3 nucleotides read TGCGCCAGCAGCTTGAGTCCAGAATTGAACACTGAAGCTTTCTTT. Translating gives CASSLSPELNTEAFF.

This clonotype was detected a few times. V is TRBV7-6 and J is TRBJ1-3, with unresolved D. The CDR3 loop spans 14 amino acids. Trimming shortened V by 3 bases and J by 0 bases, and 6 bases separated the two germline ends. CDR1 and CDR2 (germline): SGHVS, FNYEAQ. The CDR3 loop is CASSLAFSGNTIYF. The CDR3 DNA is TGTGCCAGCAGCTTGGCATTCTCTGGAAACACCATATATTTT.

The rearrangement joins TRBV7-6 to TRBJ2-3, with 12 bases aligning to TRBD2. CDR3 length: 18 residues. V shed 5 bases and J 6 bases; nucleotides not matched to a gene: 15. Germline-derived CDR1 and CDR2 are SGHVS and FNYEAQ. CDR3 sequence: CASSRHILLAGGRDTQYF. CDR3 coding DNA: TGTGCCAGCAGCCGACATATTCTACTAGCGGGGGGAAGGGATACGCAGTATTTT.

This clonotype was observed many times. The V call is TRBV6-1, the J call TRBJ2-7, with TRBD2 as a possible D gene (5 bases). The V gene's germline CDR1 is MNHNS and CDR2 SASEGT. This CDR3 region has 15 residues. V gave up 5 bases and J gave up 3 bases, with 17 bases separating them. CDR3 DNA sequence: TGTGCCAGCAGTCTTCGGACGACTAATTACTACGAGCAGTACGTC. Translated, it gives CASSLRTTNYYEQYV.

The table lists this clonotype with many counts. V gene TRBV12-3 or TRBV12-4 combines with J gene TRBJ1-1, with 11 bases identical to TRBD1. Germline trimming cut 5 bases from V and 4 bases from J; bases unmatched to any gene: 3. CDR3 size: 14 residues. The DNA of the CDR3 is TGTGCCAGCAGTGAGGACAGGGGGCCCACTGAAGCTTTCTTT. Translated, it gives CASSEDRGPTEAFF.

As to this clonotype: Possible read error: a much larger clone is one base away. The gene calls are TRBV27 and TRBJ2-3, with D maybe TRBD2 (5 bases). Per the germline V gene, CDR1 is MNHEY and CDR2 is SMNVEV (reference sequence). The length of the CDR3 is 14 residues. Here the CDR3 DNA reads TGTGCCAGCAGTTACGCGGGCGCTTGGAATGAGCAGTCCTTC. Translated: CASSYAGAWNEQSF.

This chain uses TRBV20-1 with TRBJ2-1; 13 bases align to TRBD2. The CDR3 extends over 18 amino acids. After removal of 6 bases from V and 7 bases from J, the junction contained 18 bases not matched to a gene. CDR1 DFQATT and CDR2 SNEGSKA come from the germline V gene (reference sequence). CDR3 loop: CSARTITGTSGGENEQFF. CDR3 coding DNA: TGCAGTGCCAGGACGATAACGGGAACTAGCGGGGGGGAAAATGAGCAGTTCTTC.

This clonotype was observed many times. This sequence joins TRBV2 and TRBJ2-7, with D uncertain. The CDR3 has 12 residues. Trimming took off 6 bases at V and 6 bases at J, with 12 bases between the two ends. The germline V gene encodes CDR1 SNHLY and CDR2 FYNNEI. CDR3 protein: CASSFARSEQYV. CDR3 in DNA: TGTGCCAGCAGCTTTGCCAGAAGCGAGCAGTACGTC.

This clonotype was seen at least ten times. V usage is TRBV20-1 and J usage is TRBJ1-1; no reliable D call. V lost 1 base to trimming and J lost 3 bases, with 9 bases between them. Germline V gene sequence: CDR1 DFQATT, CDR2 SNEGSKA (reference sequence). This CDR3 spans 13 amino acids. The CDR3 region is CSARGHRDTEAFF. The CDR3 nucleotides read TGCAGTGCTAGAGGCCATAGGGACACTGAAGCTTTCTTT.

Only a few counts were recorded for this clonotype. The CDR3 sequence is CASSDSDPNHDSPLHF. Here the CDR3 DNA reads TGTGCCAGCAGTGATTCGGACCCCAATCATGATTCACCCCTCCACTTT. This chain joins TRBV2 and TRBJ1-6; D is unresolved. V was clipped by 3 bases and J by 8 bases, with 17 bases between them. The CDR3 is 16 residues long. The germline gives CDR1 SNHLY, CDR2 FYNNEI.

This clonotype was seen ten or more times. The genes are TRBV7-2 and TRBJ1-1; D may be TRBD1 (6 bases). CDR1 and CDR2 from the germline V gene are SGHTA and FQGNSA. This CDR3 spans 13 amino acids. The V and J ends lost 5 bases and 13 bases respectively, with 20 bases between them. As DNA, the CDR3 is TGTGCCAGCAGCCCCTACTTAGGGGGTTCGAATTTCTTT. This translates into CASSPYLGGSNFF.

Many counts were recorded for this clonotype. The V and J genes are TRBV7-3 and TRBJ2-5; weak D call: TRBD2 (6 bases). V was pared by 1 base and J by 4 bases, with 19 bases between. There are 17 residues in the CDR3. Germline values: CDR1 SGHTA, CDR2 FQGTGA. The CDR3 nucleotides are TGTGCCAGCAGCTTAAGTCTGGAAGCGGGCGGCGCAGAGACCCAGTACTTC. Protein: CASSLSLEAGGAETQYF. Supplemented by reference TRBV7-3 and TRBJ2-5, the full variable domain reads GAGVSQTPSNKVTEKGKYVELRCDPISGHTALYWYRQSLGQGPEFLIYFQGTGAADDSGLPNDRFFAVRPEGSVSTLKIQRTERGDSAVYLCASSLSLEAGGAETQYFGPGTRLLVL.

This chain's CDR3 is CATSGTGFVHEQYV. DNA of the CDR3: TGTGCCACCAGTGGGACAGGGTTTGTCCACGAGCAGTACGTC. The chain carries TRBV24-1 and TRBJ2-7; 8 positions match TRBD1. Germline CDR1 reads KGHDR; CDR2 reads SFDVKD. The V segment lost 5 bases and the J segment 5 bases; nucleotides outside the gene matches: 7. The CDR3 length is 14 residues.

This clonotype was observed many times. The chain's CDR3 is CASSGTGGPPVDSPLHF. The CDR3 DNA follows: TGTGCCAGCAGTGGGACAGGGGGTCCGCCAGTTGATTCACCCCTCCACTTT. This sequence joins TRBV2 and TRBJ1-6, with 10 bases matching TRBD1. The V gene end was trimmed by 4 bases and the J gene end by 8 bases; junction bases not matched to a gene: 11. The length of the CDR3 is 17 residues. The germline gives CDR1 SNHLY, CDR2 FYNNEI.

A word on this clonotype: A much larger clone sits a single nucleotide away, making a read error possible. The chain couples TRBV7-8 to TRBJ1-2, with no clear D. Germline V gene sequence: CDR1 SGHVS, CDR2 FQNEAQ. This CDR3 is built from 15 residues. The V and J ends lost 3 bases and 3 bases respectively, with 14 bases between them. DNA for the CDR3: TGTGCCAGCAGCTTCAACGAGGACGCGGACTATGGCTACACCTTC. Protein: CASSFNEDADYGYTF.

CDR3 coding DNA: TGCAGCGCCGCTAGACAGGGGGTGAACACTGAAGCTTTCTTT. Residues: CSAARQGVNTEAFF. The genes are TRBV29-1 and TRBJ1-1; 9 bases map to TRBD1. J was trimmed by 0 bases and V by 7 bases; bases with no gene match: 6. Germline-derived CDR1 and CDR2 are SQVTM and ANQGSEA. CDR3 length: 14 residues.